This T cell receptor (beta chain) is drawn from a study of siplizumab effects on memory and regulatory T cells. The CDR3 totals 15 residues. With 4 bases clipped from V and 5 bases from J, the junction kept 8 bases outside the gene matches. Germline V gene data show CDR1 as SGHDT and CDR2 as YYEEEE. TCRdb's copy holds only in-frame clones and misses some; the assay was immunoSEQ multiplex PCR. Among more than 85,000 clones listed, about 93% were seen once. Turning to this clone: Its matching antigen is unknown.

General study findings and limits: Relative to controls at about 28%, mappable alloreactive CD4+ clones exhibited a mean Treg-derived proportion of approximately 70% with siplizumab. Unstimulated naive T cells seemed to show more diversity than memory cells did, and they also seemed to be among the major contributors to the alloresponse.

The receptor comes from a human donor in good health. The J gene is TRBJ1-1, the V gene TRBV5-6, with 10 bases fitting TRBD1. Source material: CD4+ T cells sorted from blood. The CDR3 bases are TGTGCCAGCAGCATCCCGGGACAGGGGTGGACTGAAGCTTTCTTT. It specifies CASSIPGQGWTEAFF. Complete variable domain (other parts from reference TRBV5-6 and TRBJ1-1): DAGVTQSPTHLIKTRGQQVTLRCSPKSGHDTVSWYQQALGQGPQFIFQYYEEEERQRGNFPDRFSGHQFPNYSSELNVNALLLGDSALYLCASSIPGQGWTEAFFGQGTRLTVV.